The T cell receptor (beta chain) described here comes from a study of long-term antiretroviral therapy in people with HIV. Findings and limits, study-wide: HIV repertoires showed narrower CDR3 length ranges than controls.

Germline loops: CDR1 SGHDT, CDR2 YYEEEE. The CDR3 loop spans 15 amino acids. The germline V and J ends were trimmed by 2 bases and 2 bases, with 13 bases remaining between them. At the survey level, the v3.0 immunoSEQ assay was run. Assay: immunoSEQ multiplex PCR; the TCRdb copy retains only in-frame clones and omits some. The sample contains approximately 36,000 clones, over 75% of which appear only once. On this clone itself: The antigen is unknown.

This sequence was found in a man between 18 and 29 years old with HIV. V and J are TRBV5-6 and TRBJ2-5; D is possibly TRBD1 (5 bases). Here the sequenced sample was unsorted PBMCs, taken 0.6 years after starting antiretroviral therapy. In DNA form, the CDR3 reads TGTGCCAGCAGCTTCTTAGGGCAGGGACAAGAGACCCAGTACTTC. Translation gives CASSFLGQGQETQYF.